The 30 T cell receptor beta chains reported below all come from one sample, sequenced in a study of T cells in Graves' hyperthyroidism and ophthalmopathy (dated by TCRdb to between 2018 and 2020). Preparation of the library involved multiplex PCR. Instrument on record: Illumina HiSeq 2000. Amplification of TCR beta CDR3 regions was carried out from RNA transcripts. The first round of RT-PCR for the TCR CDR3 was performed with the HTBI primer set and the Qiagen OneStep RT-PCR kit. TCRdb trimmed the raw reads at Q25, called clones with MiXCR and kept productive beta chains. A single entry per CDR3 protein holds the most common genes and DNA from its merged rows. Within this sample are over 500,000 distinct CDR3 sequences, with 14% of them counted one time only. The ten largest clones represent about 15% of the sample. The source material was blood. These receptors came from a woman in her thirties or forties with Graves' hyperthyroidism.

This clonotype was observed many times. J is TRBJ1-2 and V is TRBV28; D uncertain. The germline V and J ends were trimmed by 6 bases and 8 bases, with 19 bases remaining between them. Germline CDR1 and CDR2: MDHEN and SYDVKM. The length of the CDR3 is 14 residues. The CDR3 reads CASSPPTAPWGYTF. CDR3 coding DNA: TGTGCCAGCAGCCCACCCACGGCCCCATGGGGCTACACCTTC.

V is TRBV11-3 and J is TRBJ1-1; 10 bases are shared with TRBD1. The CDR3 has 14 residues. After removal of 5 bases from V and 4 bases from J, the junction contained 4 bases not matched to a gene. Germline values: CDR1 SGHNT, CDR2 YENEEA. In DNA, the CDR3 is TGTGCCAGCAGCACGGGACAGGGGAGCACTGAAGCTTTCTTT. This codes for CASSTGQGSTEAFF.

This sequence joins TRBV20-1 and TRBJ1-1; D unclear. Trimming took 6 bases from V and 7 from J, leaving 15 bases between them. The CDR3 totals 12 residues. Germline CDR1 DFQATT, CDR2 SNEGSKA (reference sequence). Here the CDR3 reads CSARERAVEAFF. In DNA, the CDR3 is TGCAGTGCCCGAGAACGGGCAGTTGAAGCTTTCTTT.

This clonotype showed up many times. The chain recombines TRBV12-3 or TRBV12-4 with TRBJ2-7, with 8 bases that match TRBD1. The CDR3 is made up of 17 amino acids. Trimming took 1 base from V and 4 from J; bases not matched to a gene: 12. The CDR3 nucleotides are TGTGCCAGCAGTTTAGTATCTCTAGGGACAGGACATTACGAGCAGTACTTC. Translating gives CASSLVSLGTGHYEQYF.

Points on this clonotype: A clone one base away is much larger, so this may be a read error. The genes are TRBV6-1 and TRBJ2-1, with a possible D match to TRBD2 (7 bases). Matching the DNA end better, TRBJ2-7 makes the J call doubtful. The CDR3 consists of 15 residues. Germline lookup yields CDR1 MNHNS and CDR2 SASEGT. The CDR3 protein is CASIRPGGGYNEQYF. In DNA form, the CDR3 reads TGTGCCAGCATCAGGCCAGGCGGGGGCTACAATGAGCAGTACTTC.

This clonotype was observed a handful of times. The chain is built from TRBV13 and TRBJ1-3; D gene uncertain. Per germline, CDR1 PRHDT and CDR2 FYEKMQ (reference sequence). The ends were cut back, 5 bases at V and 4 bases at J, with 15 bases in the middle. This CDR3 has 15 amino acids. In nucleotides, the CDR3 is TGTGCCAGCAGCCTAAATCCCGGAGGGGGAAACACCATATATTTT. Protein product: CASSLNPGGGNTIYF.

This chain connects TRBV6-1 to TRBJ2-6, with D uncertain. The germline V and J ends were trimmed by 7 bases and 3 bases, with 10 bases remaining between them. Germline-derived CDR1 and CDR2 are MNHNS and SASEGT. The CDR3 has 14 amino acids. The chain's CDR3 is CASKVDNGANVLTF. The CDR3 DNA sequence: TGTGCCAGCAAGGTGGATAATGGGGCCAACGTCCTGACTTTC.

About this clonotype: A much larger clone is a single base away; this may be a read error. This chain links TRBV12-5 with TRBJ1-5; possibly TRBD1 for D (5 bases). From germline, CDR1 is LGHNT and CDR2 FRNRAP. This CDR3 has 14 residues. The CDR3 DNA follows: TGTGCTAGTAGGTCACAGGCGGGAGGCCAGCCCCGGCATTTT. It translates to CASRSQAGGQPRHF.

This clonotype was recorded a few times. The chain joins TRBV24-1 to TRBJ2-1; 7 bases align to TRBD1. Per germline, CDR1 KGHDR and CDR2 SFDVKD. Unmatched junction bases numbered 8, after V lost 3 bases and J lost 4 bases. The CDR3 runs to 16 residues. The CDR3 loop reads CATSDVQTGSYNEQFF. CDR3 nucleotides: TGTGCCACCAGTGATGTCCAGACAGGGTCTTACAATGAGCAGTTCTTC.

This clonotype appeared many times. The V gene is TRBV2, the J gene TRBJ2-3; 12 bases map to TRBD2. This CDR3 region has 15 residues. J was trimmed by 4 bases and V by 7 bases; bases with no gene match: 6. Germline V gene lookup returns CDR1 SNHLY and CDR2 FYNNEI. The CDR3 DNA follows: TGTGCCAGCACCTTGACTAGCGGGAGTCCAGATACGCAGTATTTT. Translation: CASTLTSGSPDTQYF.

This clonotype was seen many times. The chain has TRBV5-1 and TRBJ2-1; TRBD2 matches at 11 bases. The CDR3 loop spans 16 amino acids. J was trimmed by 6 bases and V by 4 bases; bases with no gene match: 9. Germline V gene data show CDR1 as SGHRS and CDR2 as YFSETQ. The CDR3 loop is CASSVLLAGDSNEQFF. The CDR3 nucleotides are TGCGCCAGCAGCGTGCTACTAGCGGGAGACTCCAATGAGCAGTTCTTC.

The rearrangement uses TRBV6-1 and TRBJ2-1, with 16 bases identical to TRBD2. The germline V gene encodes CDR1 MNHNS and CDR2 SASEGT. This CDR3 is built from 20 residues. V lost 6 bases and J lost 6; bases outside the gene matches: 17. CDR3 in amino acids: CASRRGLGPGLAGGSNEQFF. CDR3 coding DNA: TGTGCCAGCAGGAGGGGGTTGGGGCCGGGACTAGCGGGAGGGAGCAATGAGCAGTTCTTC.

The CDR3 DNA reads TGTGCCAGCGGGAGTTGGCTTTTCACTGAAGCTTTCTTT. Its protein is CASGSWLFTEAFF. The chain employs TRBV11-2 and TRBJ1-1; D is uncertain. Germline values: CDR1 SGHAT, CDR2 FQNNGV. This CDR3 is built from 13 residues. Trimming removed 8 bases from V and 4 bases from J, with 14 bases in between.

In its sample, this clonotype was seen a few times. The V and J genes are TRBV27 and TRBJ1-4, with TRBD1 matching over 7 bases. Per germline, CDR1 MNHEY and CDR2 SMNVEV (reference sequence). This CDR3 comprises 15 residues. J gave up 5 bases and V 6 bases, and 9 bases lay outside the gene matches. CDR3 sequence (DNA): TGTGCCAGCAGGAGAGACAGGGCTGCCAATGAAAAACTGTTTTTT. This gives the protein CASRRDRAANEKLFF. The variable domain in full, with the rest retrieved from reference TRBV27 and TRBJ1-4, is EAQVTQNPRYLITVTGKKLTVTCSQNMNHEYMSWYRQDPGLGLRQIYYSMNVEVTDKGDVPEGYKVSRKEKRNFPLILESPSPNQTSLYFCASRRDRAANEKLFFGSGTQLSVL.

At least ten counts were recorded for this clonotype. V and J are TRBV5-1 and TRBJ2-1; TRBD2 agrees at 7 bases. Looked up from germline, CDR1 is SGHRS and CDR2 is YFSETQ. The CDR3 runs 17 residues. Trimming at V came to 0 bases and at J to 1 base, leaving 7 bases not matched to a gene. The CDR3 DNA reads TGCGCCAGCAGCTTGGAGGGCGGGAGTGGGTCCTACAATGAGCAGTTCTTC. Translation: CASSLEGGSGSYNEQFF.

This clonotype came up many times. V gene TRBV28 combines with J gene TRBJ2-1, with D tentatively TRBD2 (5 bases). This CDR3 spans 15 amino acids. V was pared by 1 base and J by 6 bases, with 13 bases between. The V gene's germline CDR1 is MDHEN and CDR2 SYDVKM. The CDR3 sequence is CASSLFSERRNEQFF. CDR3 nucleotides: TGTGCCAGCAGTTTATTCAGCGAGCGGCGCAATGAGCAGTTCTTC.

The sample holds a few counts of this clonotype. This chain joins TRBV29-1 and TRBJ2-6; perhaps TRBD1 as D (6 bases). The CDR3 spans 16 residues. CDR1 is SQVTM and CDR2 is ANQGSEA in the germline V gene. The ends were cut back, 1 base at V and 4 bases at J, with 14 bases in the middle. The CDR3 DNA reads as TGCAGCGTTGAAGTGGACGGACAGCCCGGGGCCAACGTCCTGACTTTC. It yields the protein CSVEVDGQPGANVLTF.

This rearrangement joins TRBV6-2 or TRBV6-3 to TRBJ2-5; 7 nucleotides agree with TRBD1. The V and J ends lost 4 bases and 0 bases, in that order; junction bases with no gene match: 14. This CDR3 has 18 amino acids. Germline lookup yields CDR1 MNHEY and CDR2 SVGEGT. The CDR3 DNA is TGTGCCAGCAGTTCTCGAGGGACAGTAAGTACCCACCAAGAGACCCAGTACTTC. It encodes CASSSRGTVSTHQETQYF.

This clonotype has just a few counts. This chain uses TRBV6-1 with TRBJ1-2; D is possibly TRBD1 (6 bases). V lost 4 bases, J lost 4 bases, and 10 bases lay in between. The CDR3 has 13 amino acids. CDR1 and CDR2 from the germline V gene are MNHNS and SASEGT. This chain's CDR3 is CASSGGQFYGYTF. The CDR3 nucleotides read TGTGCCAGCAGTGGAGGACAGTTCTATGGCTACACCTTC.

This clonotype was observed at least ten times. The chain has TRBV9 and TRBJ2-2, with a tentative D call TRBD1 (6 bases). Looked up from germline, CDR1 is SGDLS and CDR2 is YYNGEE. The V end lost 1 base, the J end lost 0 bases, and 7 bases lay between the germline ends. This CDR3 region has 15 residues. The CDR3: CASSVRGSNTGELFF. The CDR3 DNA reads TGTGCCAGCAGCGTAAGGGGGTCGAACACCGGGGAGCTGTTTTTT.

This clonotype has a handful of counts. V gene TRBV15 combines with J gene TRBJ2-5, with D maybe TRBD2 (5 bases). CDR3 length: 14 residues. The V and J ends lost 0 bases and 12 bases respectively, with 17 bases between them. Germline V lookup: CDR1 LNHNV, CDR2 YYDKDF (reference sequence). The CDR3 coding sequence is TGTGCCACCAGCAGAGATACCCAGGAAAAGAGGGAGTACTTC. Amino acid sequence: CATSRDTQEKREYF.

For this clonotype: A much larger clonotype is one base distant, so this may be a read error. The CDR3 DNA sequence: TGTGCCAGCGGCCGGGGGGGTTATAATTCACCCCTCCACTTT. The encoded protein is CASGRGGYNSPLHF. The rearrangement links TRBV28 to TRBJ1-6; tentative D call: TRBD1 (5 bases). This CDR3 spans 14 amino acids. The germline gives CDR1 MDHEN, CDR2 SYDVKM. The V end lost 8 bases, the J end lost 4 bases, and 12 bases lay between the germline ends.

This clonotype occurred a few times. This rearrangement joins TRBV4-2 to TRBJ2-1; TRBD2 agrees at 16 bases. The V and J ends lost 5 bases and 5 bases, in that order; junction bases with no gene match: 12. CDR1 and CDR2 (germline): LGHNA, YNFKEQ. This CDR3 region has 19 residues. The CDR3 sequence is CASSKAVSGTSGRDNEQFF. DNA of the CDR3: TGTGCCAGCAGCAAAGCAGTAAGCGGGACTAGCGGGAGGGACAATGAGCAGTTCTTC.

The chain has TRBV5-4 and TRBJ2-5; 12 bases match TRBD2. J lost 1 base, V lost 4 bases, and 5 bases had no gene match. Per the germline V gene, CDR1 is SGHNT and CDR2 is YYREEE (reference sequence). The length of the CDR3 is 16 residues. The CDR3 is CASSPLAGGSQETQYF. The CDR3 DNA follows: TGTGCCAGCAGCCCACTAGCGGGAGGCTCCCAAGAGACCCAGTACTTC.

This clonotype has a count of ten or more. This chain links TRBV11-2 with TRBJ2-3, with 8 bases that match TRBD2. This CDR3 has 15 amino acids. After removal of 3 bases from V and 3 bases from J, the junction contained 5 bases not matched to a gene. The germline V gene has CDR1 SGHAT and CDR2 FQNNGV. CDR3 sequence: CASSLGLVRTDTQYF. The CDR3 bases are TGTGCCAGCAGCTTGGGACTAGTCAGGACAGATACGCAGTATTTT.

This clonotype was seen many times. The chain combines TRBV11-2 with TRBJ2-2; maybe TRBD2 (5 bases). The V and J ends lost 4 bases and 1 base respectively, with 10 bases between them. Germline V CDR1 and CDR2: SGHAT, FQNNGV. The CDR3 covers 15 residues. The DNA for the CDR3 is TGTGCCAGCAGCTCCTCGGACTGGAACACCGGGGAGCTGTTTTTT. It is translated as CASSSSDWNTGELFF.

Ten or more counts support this clonotype. The chain joins TRBV11-2 to TRBJ2-7; D is undetermined. The germline V gene encodes CDR1 SGHAT and CDR2 FQNNGV. Trimming took off 2 bases at V and 5 bases at J, with 16 bases between the two ends. The CDR3 extends over 15 amino acids. The DNA of the CDR3 is TGTGCCAGCAGCTTATTATCGTCCGTGGATCACGAGCAGTACTTC. Residues: CASSLLSSVDHEQYF.

V usage is TRBV2 and J usage is TRBJ2-3; 7 nucleotides agree with TRBD2. Germline assignment: CDR1 SNHLY and CDR2 FYNNEI. This CDR3 has 15 residues. With 5 bases clipped from V and 9 bases from J, the junction kept 14 bases outside the gene matches. The DNA for the CDR3 is TGTGCCAGCAGTCAATCGGGACTGACTAGCAGGACGCAGTATTTT. This gives the protein CASSQSGLTSRTQYF.

About this clonotype itself: Because it lacks the conserved phenylalanine or tryptophan at the end, this CDR3 is likely a read error. This chain links TRBV6-5 with TRBJ2-7; D is unclear. The CDR3 contains 15 residues. Germline loops: CDR1 MNHEY, CDR2 SVGAGI. Trimming removed 4 bases from V and 4 bases from J, with 17 bases in between. Written as DNA, the CDR3 is TGTGCCAGCAGTTCCCCGGGTGGCTCCACGTACGAGCAGTACCTC. Translating gives CASSSPGGSTYEQYL.

This clonotype showed up many times. The V and J genes are TRBV11-1 and TRBJ2-1, with D unresolved. Trimming cost V 4 bases and J 6 bases, with 16 bases left between them. The length of the CDR3 is 15 residues. The germline V gene encodes CDR1 SGHAT and CDR2 FQDESV (reference sequence). The CDR3 sequence is CASSSPVRTGNEQFF. DNA for the CDR3: TGTGCCAGCAGCTCCCCGGTAAGGACGGGCAATGAGCAGTTCTTC.